Shown below are 10 T cell receptor beta chains from a single sample sequenced in a study of blood T cell repertoires in COVID-19. Some clones are missing from TCRdb's copy, which holds only in-frame ones; the method was immunoSEQ multiplex PCR. The repertoire has roughly 240,000 clones, roughly 88% of them found once; the top ten carry roughly 2.4%. The sample consisted of PBMCs or T cells enriched from blood (not recorded which). The receptors originated from a middle-aged woman with acute COVID-19.

The chain couples TRBV9 to TRBJ1-2; 7 bases agree with TRBD1. This CDR3 region has 15 residues. Germline V gene lookup returns CDR1 SGDLS and CDR2 YYNGEE. V was clipped by 4 bases and J by 3 bases; unmatched bases: 9. The CDR3 nucleotides read TGTGCCAGCAGCCCCAACAGGGGTATTCACTATGGCTACACCTTC. The encoded protein is CASSPNRGIHYGYTF.

The genes are TRBV2 and TRBJ2-7; 9 bases line up with TRBD1. J was trimmed by 3 bases and V by 8 bases; bases with no gene match: 8. CDR1 and CDR2 (germline): SNHLY, FYNNEI. This CDR3 region has 14 residues. CDR3 protein: CASVTGTGSYEQYV. DNA of the CDR3: TGTGCCAGCGTAACCGGGACAGGGAGCTACGAGCAGTACGTC.

The table lists this clone with a count of one. V and J are TRBV5-8 and TRBJ1-2; 7 bases line up with TRBD1. The CDR3 length is 17 residues. The trim removed 0 bases at V and 0 bases at J, leaving 8 bases unmatched. The germline CDR1 and CDR2 sequences are SGHTS and YDEGEE. DNA of the CDR3: TGTGCCAGCAGCTTGGGTACGCAGGGGGTTACTAACTATGGCTACACCTTC. Protein sequence: CASSLGTQGVTNYGYTF.

V usage is TRBV19 and J usage is TRBJ2-3; weak D call: TRBD1 (6 bases). V was pared by 5 bases and J by 2 bases, with 14 bases between. The CDR3 is 15 residues long. Germline loops: CDR1 LNHDA, CDR2 SQIVND (reference sequence). The CDR3 sequence: CASSLQGSTTDTQYF. In nucleotides, the CDR3 is TGTGCCAGTAGTCTACAGGGATCGACCACAGATACGCAGTATTTT.

In this sample, this clone turned up a few times. The gene calls are TRBV12-3 or TRBV12-4 and TRBJ2-1; no clear D gene. Trimming cost V 4 bases and J 9 bases, with 4 bases left between them. The CDR3 runs 10 residues. The DNA for the CDR3 is TGTGCCAGCAGTTCGGGTGAGCAGTTCTTC. This gives the protein CASSSGEQFF.

The chain employs TRBV7-9 and TRBJ1-5; 8 positions match TRBD1. The CDR3 covers 15 residues. Germline loops: CDR1 SEHNR, CDR2 FQNEAQ (reference sequence). With 3 bases clipped from V and 4 bases from J, the junction kept 5 bases outside the gene matches. The CDR3 loop is CASSFGTGLNQPQHF. CDR3 DNA: TGTGCCAGCAGCTTTGGGACAGGCCTAAATCAGCCCCAGCATTTT.

The gene calls are TRBV28 and TRBJ1-4, with 7 bases lining up with TRBD1. CDR1 is MDHEN, CDR2 SYDVKM, per germline. This CDR3 comprises 15 residues. Trimming at V came to 6 bases and at J to 7 bases, leaving 11 bases not matched to a gene. DNA for the CDR3: TGTGCCAGCAGCCGTGGGCAGGGGGTGGTTGAAAAACTGTTTTTT. Translation gives CASSRGQGVVEKLFF.

The gene calls are TRBV4-3 and TRBJ2-5; tentatively, D is TRBD2 (5 bases). Germline lookup yields CDR1 LGHNA and CDR2 YSLEER. Trimming pared 1 base from V and 5 bases from J, leaving 23 bases between. The CDR3 consists of 18 residues. The CDR3 DNA reads TGCGCCAGCAGCCAAGCGAGGAGCGCTGTATTACTAGGGGAGACCCAGTACTTC. This encodes CASSQARSAVLLGETQYF.

The J gene is TRBJ1-5, the V gene TRBV5-8; possible D gene TRBD1, 5 bases. Trimming cost V 2 bases and J 2 bases, with 11 bases left between them. This CDR3 contains 15 residues. Germline CDR1 is SGHTS and CDR2 is YDEGEE. The CDR3 is CASSLRPGGNQPQHF. CDR3 DNA: TGTGCCAGCAGCTTAAGGCCGGGGGGCAATCAGCCCCAGCATTTT.

The rearrangement uses TRBV7-9 and TRBJ1-3, with a possible D match to TRBD1 (6 bases). Per the germline V gene, CDR1 is SEHNR and CDR2 is FQNEAQ (reference sequence). This CDR3 has 15 residues. The ends were cut back, 4 bases at V and 0 bases at J, with 10 bases in the middle. CDR3 protein: CASSSTGSSGNTIYF. CDR3 sequence (DNA): TGTGCCAGCAGCTCGACAGGAAGCTCTGGAAACACCATATATTTT.